These T cell receptor beta chains were read from a single sample in a study of Tregs in tolerant kidney transplant recipients. TCRdb's copy holds only in-frame clones and misses some; the assay was immunoSEQ multiplex PCR. Of approximately 93,000 clones listed, 93% were seen once; the top ten hold about 0.45%. Specimen: CD4+ T cells from blood, collected before the transplant. The receptors derive from a human donor who received a combined kidney and bone marrow transplant. Each CDR3 is given with its conserved first and last residue. The order of the fields is CDR3 protein, CDR3 DNA, D gene, J gene, V gene, clone size. A D gene is named only where the DNA matches it firmly. The size entry is marked missing in some rows and otherwise reads once, few, many or a size class.

cdr3_aa: CASSEPRVKSYGYTF; cdr3_nt: TGTGCCAGCTCAGAACCCAGGGTTAAGAGTTATGGCTACACCTTC; d_call: .; j_call: TRBJ1-2; v_call: TRBV18; clone_size: .
cdr3_aa: CATGNQGIHGYTF; cdr3_nt: TGTGCCACAGGAAACCAGGGGATCCATGGCTACACCTTC; d_call: .; j_call: TRBJ1-2; v_call: TRBV2; clone_size: .
cdr3_aa: CASSSQGLSGYGYTF; cdr3_nt: TGTGCCAGCAGTTCTCAGGGTCTTTCGGGCTATGGCTACACCTTC; d_call: .; j_call: TRBJ1-2; v_call: TRBV7-8; clone_size: .
cdr3_aa: CASSDTANYGYTF; cdr3_nt: TGTGCCAGCAGCGATACAGCAAACTATGGCTACACCTTC; d_call: .; j_call: TRBJ1-2; v_call: TRBV7-9; clone_size: .
cdr3_aa: CASSAVLFGETQYF; cdr3_nt: TGCGCCAGCAGTGCGGTACTCTTCGGAGAGACCCAGTACTTC; d_call: .; j_call: TRBJ2-5; v_call: TRBV10-2; clone_size: .
cdr3_aa: CASSRGGGRYEKLFF; cdr3_nt: TGTGCCAGCAGCCGCGGGGGGGGTCGTTATGAAAAACTGTTTTTT; d_call: .; j_call: TRBJ1-4; v_call: TRBV7-9; clone_size: .
cdr3_aa: CASRSQGYNEQFF; cdr3_nt: TGTGCCAGTAGATCACAGGGTTACAATGAGCAGTTCTTC; d_call: .; j_call: TRBJ2-1; v_call: TRBV19; clone_size: .
cdr3_aa: CASGPTLAGVFYEQYF; cdr3_nt: TGCGCCAGCGGCCCGACGCTAGCGGGAGTGTTCTACGAGCAGTACTTC; d_call: TRBD2; j_call: TRBJ2-7; v_call: TRBV4-1; clone_size: .
cdr3_aa: CASRPGQEIPYGYTF; cdr3_nt: TGTGCCAGTAGGCCGGGACAGGAGATACCCTATGGCTACACCTTC; d_call: TRBD1; j_call: TRBJ1-2; v_call: TRBV11-2; clone_size: .
cdr3_aa: CAWSRLRLAEAFF; cdr3_nt: TGTGCCTGGAGTAGACTGAGGCTTGCTGAAGCTTTCTTT; d_call: .; j_call: TRBJ1-1; v_call: TRBV30; clone_size: once
cdr3_aa: CASSQGRGELGSNQPQHF; cdr3_nt: TGTGCCAGCAGCCAAGGCAGGGGGGAGTTGGGGAGCAATCAGCCCCAGCATTTT; d_call: TRBD1; j_call: TRBJ1-5; v_call: TRBV4-2; clone_size: .
cdr3_aa: CSAGTPNYEQYF; cdr3_nt: TGCAGCGCCGGGACACCTAATTACGAGCAGTACTTC; d_call: .; j_call: TRBJ2-7; v_call: TRBV29-1; clone_size: .
cdr3_aa: CASSSGQKGNYGYTF; cdr3_nt: TGTGCCAGCAGCTCTGGACAGAAGGGTAACTATGGCTACACCTTC; d_call: .; j_call: TRBJ1-2; v_call: TRBV11-3; clone_size: .
cdr3_aa: CASSYNRGFLYEKLFF; cdr3_nt: TGTGCCAGCAGTTACAACAGGGGGTTTCTTTATGAAAAACTGTTTTTT; d_call: TRBD1; j_call: TRBJ1-4; v_call: TRBV27; clone_size: .
cdr3_aa: CASRPGQNYNSPLHF; cdr3_nt: TGTGCCAGTAGGCCGGGACAGAACTATAATTCACCCCTCCACTTT; d_call: TRBD1; j_call: TRBJ1-6; v_call: TRBV19; clone_size: .
cdr3_aa: CASSRDRGPEQYF; cdr3_nt: TGTGCCAGCAGCAGGGACAGGGGGCCTGAGCAGTACTTC; d_call: TRBD1; j_call: TRBJ2-7; v_call: TRBV7-6; clone_size: .
cdr3_aa: CAWRSGRTQVEQYF; cdr3_nt: TGTGCCTGGAGGAGCGGACGAACGCAGGTCGAGCAGTACTTC; d_call: .; j_call: TRBJ2-7; v_call: TRBV30; clone_size: .
cdr3_aa: CASSYLSRGGTGELFF; cdr3_nt: TGTGCCAGCAGTTACCTAAGCAGAGGTGGCACCGGGGAGCTGTTTTTT; d_call: .; j_call: TRBJ2-2; v_call: TRBV6-5; clone_size: .
cdr3_aa: CASSHGLAGDSTGELFF; cdr3_nt: TGCGCCAGCAGCCACGGACTAGCGGGAGACTCCACCGGGGAGCTGTTTTTT; d_call: TRBD2; j_call: TRBJ2-2; v_call: TRBV4-3; clone_size: few
cdr3_aa: CASRPPDRRGSPLHF; cdr3_nt: TGTGCCAGCAGACCCCCGGACAGAAGGGGGTCACCCCTCCACTTT; d_call: .; j_call: TRBJ1-6; v_call: TRBV28; clone_size: .
cdr3_aa: CAISEGRGGTYTGELFF; cdr3_nt: TGTGCCATCAGTGAGGGGCGCGGGGGTACGTACACCGGGGAGCTGTTTTTT; d_call: TRBD2; j_call: TRBJ2-2; v_call: TRBV10-3; clone_size: .
cdr3_aa: CASSKQGSTEAFF; cdr3_nt: TGTGCCAGCAGCAAGCAGGGTAGCACTGAAGCTTTCTTT; d_call: .; j_call: TRBJ1-1; v_call: TRBV11-2; clone_size: .
cdr3_aa: CATSRFYRDSYEQYF; cdr3_nt: TGTGCCACCAGCAGATTCTACCGGGACAGCTACGAGCAGTACTTC; d_call: TRBD1; j_call: TRBJ2-7; v_call: TRBV15; clone_size: .
cdr3_aa: CAISSGQGMRNYGYTF; cdr3_nt: TGTGCCATCAGTTCCGGACAGGGGATGAGGAACTATGGCTACACCTTC; d_call: TRBD1; j_call: TRBJ1-2; v_call: TRBV10-3; clone_size: .
cdr3_aa: CSAGNRAEGDTQYF; cdr3_nt: TGCAGCGCCGGGAACCGGGCTGAAGGAGATACGCAGTATTTT; d_call: .; j_call: TRBJ2-3; v_call: TRBV29-1; clone_size: .
cdr3_aa: CASSLALSGGVGTDTQYF; cdr3_nt: TGTGCCAGCAGCTTAGCGCTGTCAGGAGGGGTAGGCACAGATACGCAGTATTTT; d_call: .; j_call: TRBJ2-3; v_call: TRBV7-2; clone_size: .
cdr3_aa: CASSYTGGTEAFF; cdr3_nt: TGTGCCAGCAGTTACACAGGGGGGACTGAAGCTTTCTTT; d_call: TRBD1; j_call: TRBJ1-1; v_call: TRBV6-6; clone_size: .
cdr3_aa: CASSFRPRETQYF; cdr3_nt: TGTGCCAGCAGCTTCAGGCCCCGGGAGACCCAGTACTTC; d_call: .; j_call: TRBJ2-5; v_call: TRBV5-8; clone_size: .
cdr3_aa: CASSSGRGQGLNGYTF; cdr3_nt: TGTGCCAGCAGCTCCGGACGGGGACAGGGTTTAAATGGCTACACCTTC; d_call: TRBD1; j_call: TRBJ1-2; v_call: TRBV5-4; clone_size: .
cdr3_aa: CASSLSRVGNEQYF; cdr3_nt: TGTGCCAGCAGCTTATCTCGGGTCGGAAACGAGCAGTACTTC; d_call: .; j_call: TRBJ2-7; v_call: TRBV11-2; clone_size: .
cdr3_aa: CASSRTGTYEQYF; cdr3_nt: TGTGCCAGCAGCCGCACCGGGACCTACGAGCAGTACTTC; d_call: .; j_call: TRBJ2-7; v_call: TRBV11-2; clone_size: .
cdr3_aa: CASSITGTGANEKLFF; cdr3_nt: TGTGCCAGCAGCATTACCGGGACGGGGGCTAATGAAAAACTGTTTTTT; d_call: .; j_call: TRBJ1-4; v_call: TRBV7-9; clone_size: .
cdr3_aa: CASSLVGATMKAFF; cdr3_nt: TGTGCCAGCAGCTTAGTAGGGGCCACCATGAAGGCTTTCTTT; d_call: .; j_call: TRBJ1-1; v_call: TRBV7-9; clone_size: .
cdr3_aa: CASSPVRQGAEGYTF; cdr3_nt: TGTGCCAGCAGCCCCGTTCGGCAGGGGGCAGAGGGCTACACCTTC; d_call: TRBD1; j_call: TRBJ1-2; v_call: TRBV5-5; clone_size: .
cdr3_aa: CASSPSGRRRNYEQYF; cdr3_nt: TGTGCCAGCAGCCCTAGTGGGAGACGGCGAAACTACGAGCAGTACTTC; d_call: .; j_call: TRBJ2-7; v_call: TRBV7-6; clone_size: .
cdr3_aa: CASSLGAYGETQYF; cdr3_nt: TGCGCCAGCAGCTTGGGGGCGTATGGAGAGACCCAGTACTTC; d_call: .; j_call: TRBJ2-5; v_call: TRBV5-1; clone_size: .
cdr3_aa: CASSPPAGTEAFF; cdr3_nt: TGTGCCAGCAGCCCCCCGGCGGGAACTGAAGCTTTCTTT; d_call: .; j_call: TRBJ1-1; v_call: TRBV7-6; clone_size: .
cdr3_aa: CASSPRTGNEQYF; cdr3_nt: TGTGCCAGCAGCCCAAGGACAGGGAATGAGCAGTACTTC; d_call: TRBD1; j_call: TRBJ2-7; v_call: TRBV7-3; clone_size: .
cdr3_aa: CASSLRASGRAGYEQFF; cdr3_nt: TGTGCCAGCAGCTTAAGGGCTAGCGGGAGGGCCGGGTATGAGCAGTTCTTC; d_call: TRBD2; j_call: TRBJ2-1; v_call: TRBV7-3; clone_size: .
cdr3_aa: CASSLLDRGSGELFF; cdr3_nt: TGCGCCAGCAGCTTGTTGGACAGGGGGTCCGGGGAGCTGTTTTTT; d_call: TRBD1; j_call: TRBJ2-2; v_call: TRBV5-1; clone_size: once
cdr3_aa: CASSPTTADTNYGYTF; cdr3_nt: TGCGCCAGCAGTCCAACCACAGCAGATACTAACTATGGCTACACCTTC; d_call: .; j_call: TRBJ1-2; v_call: TRBV5-1; clone_size: .
cdr3_aa: CASIKTGLADEQYF; cdr3_nt: TGTGCCTCGATCAAAACGGGACTAGCGGACGAGCAGTACTTC; d_call: TRBD2; j_call: TRBJ2-7; v_call: TRBV30; clone_size: .
cdr3_aa: CASSPKYGSGGYTF; cdr3_nt: TGCGCCAGCAGCCCCAAGTACGGCAGCGGGGGCTACACCTTC; d_call: .; j_call: TRBJ1-2; v_call: TRBV5-1; clone_size: .
cdr3_aa: CASSNQRGGLYEQYF; cdr3_nt: TGTGCCAGCAGCAACCAGCGGGGGGGCCTGTACGAGCAGTACTTC; d_call: TRBD2; j_call: TRBJ2-7; v_call: TRBV7-2; clone_size: .
cdr3_aa: CASSLTAGSTDTQYF; cdr3_nt: TGCGCCAGCAGCTTGACAGCGGGAAGCACAGATACGCAGTATTTT; d_call: TRBD2; j_call: TRBJ2-3; v_call: TRBV5-1; clone_size: .
cdr3_aa: CASSETVANTEAFF; cdr3_nt: TGTGCCAGCTCAGAGACAGTCGCGAACACTGAAGCTTTCTTT; d_call: .; j_call: TRBJ1-1; v_call: TRBV18; clone_size: .
cdr3_aa: CASSLTGGQGIYEQYF; cdr3_nt: TGTGCCAGCTCCCTAACAGGTGGACAGGGGATTTACGAGCAGTACTTC; d_call: TRBD1; j_call: TRBJ2-7; v_call: TRBV18; clone_size: .
cdr3_aa: CASSPASGTQGTQYF; cdr3_nt: TGTGCCAGCAGTCCGGCTAGCGGGACGCAGGGGACCCAGTACTTC; d_call: TRBD2; j_call: TRBJ2-5; v_call: TRBV6-1; clone_size: .
cdr3_aa: CASSQGRGAHQETQYF; cdr3_nt: TGTGCCAGCAGCCAGGGGCGGGGGGCCCACCAAGAGACCCAGTACTTC; d_call: TRBD2; j_call: TRBJ2-5; v_call: TRBV4-2; clone_size: once
cdr3_aa: CASSQVGGAAEAFF; cdr3_nt: TGTGCCAGCAGCCAGGTTGGGGGGGCCGCTGAAGCTTTCTTT; d_call: .; j_call: TRBJ1-1; v_call: TRBV14; clone_size: .
cdr3_aa: CASSIRGLEETQYF; cdr3_nt: TGTGCCAGTAGTATTAGAGGATTAGAGGAGACCCAGTACTTC; d_call: .; j_call: TRBJ2-5; v_call: TRBV19; clone_size: .
cdr3_aa: CASSLVPGGANTNEQFF; cdr3_nt: TGTGCCAGCAGCTTAGTTCCAGGGGGCGCAAATACAAATGAGCAGTTCTTC; d_call: TRBD1; j_call: TRBJ2-1; v_call: TRBV7-6; clone_size: .
cdr3_aa: CASSQRTSGATGELFF; cdr3_nt: TGTGCCAGCAGCCAACGGACTAGCGGGGCCACCGGGGAGCTGTTTTTT; d_call: TRBD2; j_call: TRBJ2-2; v_call: TRBV14; clone_size: few
cdr3_aa: CASSFIQGLAREQFF; cdr3_nt: TGTGCCAGCAGCTTTATCCAGGGACTAGCACGCGAGCAGTTCTTC; d_call: TRBD2; j_call: TRBJ2-1; v_call: TRBV7-2; clone_size: .
cdr3_aa: CSVISQETQYF; cdr3_nt: TGCAGCGTTATTAGCCAAGAGACCCAGTACTTC; d_call: .; j_call: TRBJ2-5; v_call: TRBV29-1; clone_size: .
cdr3_aa: CASSLAAGATDTQYF; cdr3_nt: TGTGCCAGCAGCTTAGCCGCTGGTGCGACAGATACGCAGTATTTT; d_call: .; j_call: TRBJ2-3; v_call: TRBV11-3; clone_size: .
cdr3_aa: CASSIDPIPTDTGELFF; cdr3_nt: TGTGCCAGTAGTATAGACCCGATCCCCACGGACACCGGGGAGCTGTTTTTT; d_call: .; j_call: TRBJ2-2; v_call: TRBV19; clone_size: .
cdr3_aa: CASSLDPGHNNSPLHF; cdr3_nt: TGTGCCAGCAGCTTGGACCCAGGTCACAATAATTCACCCCTCCACTTT; d_call: .; j_call: TRBJ1-6; v_call: TRBV5-6; clone_size: .
cdr3_aa: CASRANYEQYF; cdr3_nt: TGTGCCAGCAGGGCCAACTACGAGCAGTACTTC; d_call: .; j_call: TRBJ2-7; v_call: TRBV2; clone_size: once
cdr3_aa: CASSPRQGLNEKLFF; cdr3_nt: TGTGCCAGCAGTCCTAGACAGGGCTTGAATGAAAAACTGTTTTTT; d_call: TRBD1; j_call: TRBJ1-4; v_call: TRBV28; clone_size: few